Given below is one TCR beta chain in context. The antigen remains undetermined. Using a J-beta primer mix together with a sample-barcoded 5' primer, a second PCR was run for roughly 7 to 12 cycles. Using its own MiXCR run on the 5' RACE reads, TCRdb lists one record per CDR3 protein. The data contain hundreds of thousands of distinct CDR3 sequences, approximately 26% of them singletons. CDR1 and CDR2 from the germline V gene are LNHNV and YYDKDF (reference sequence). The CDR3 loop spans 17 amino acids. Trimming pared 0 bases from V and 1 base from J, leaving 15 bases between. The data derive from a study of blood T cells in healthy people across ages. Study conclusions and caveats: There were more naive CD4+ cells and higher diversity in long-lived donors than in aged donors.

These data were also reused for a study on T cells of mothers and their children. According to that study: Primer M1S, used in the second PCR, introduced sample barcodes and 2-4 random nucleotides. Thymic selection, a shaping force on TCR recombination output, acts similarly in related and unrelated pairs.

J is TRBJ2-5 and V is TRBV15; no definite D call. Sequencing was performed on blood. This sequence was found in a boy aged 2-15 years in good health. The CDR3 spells CATSREPELKLQETQYF. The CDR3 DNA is TGTGCCACCAGCAGAGAACCCGAATTGAAACTCCAAGAGACCCAGTACTTC.